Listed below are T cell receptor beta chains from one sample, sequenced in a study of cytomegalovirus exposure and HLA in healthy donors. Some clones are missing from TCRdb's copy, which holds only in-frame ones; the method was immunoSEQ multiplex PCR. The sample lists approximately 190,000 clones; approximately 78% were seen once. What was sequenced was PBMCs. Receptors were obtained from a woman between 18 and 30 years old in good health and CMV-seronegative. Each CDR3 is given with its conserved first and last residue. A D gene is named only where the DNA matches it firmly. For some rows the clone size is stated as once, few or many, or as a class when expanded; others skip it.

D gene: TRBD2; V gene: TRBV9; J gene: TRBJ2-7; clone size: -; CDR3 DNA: TGTGCCAGCAGCCCCGGACTAGCAGGGTCCTACGAGCAGTACTTC; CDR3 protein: CASSPGLAGSYEQYF
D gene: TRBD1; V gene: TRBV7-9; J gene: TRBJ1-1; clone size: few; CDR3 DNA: TGTGCCAGCACTTTCAGGGGGGACACTGAAGCTTTCTTT; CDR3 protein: CASTFRGDTEAFF
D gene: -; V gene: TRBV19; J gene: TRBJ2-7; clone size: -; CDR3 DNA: TGTGCCAGTAGTATTGTCAGGGACTCCTACGAGCAGTACTTC; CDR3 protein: CASSIVRDSYEQYF
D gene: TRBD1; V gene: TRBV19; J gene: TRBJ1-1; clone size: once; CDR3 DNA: TGTGCCAGTAGTAGCAGGGACAGGGGAGAAGGTGAAGCTTTCTTT; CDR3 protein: CASSSRDRGEGEAFF
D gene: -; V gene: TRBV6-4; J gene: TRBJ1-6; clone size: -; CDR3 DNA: TGTGCCAGCAGTGAGCACCAGGTGGGAGATAATTCACCCCTCCACTTT; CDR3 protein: CASSEHQVGDNSPLHF
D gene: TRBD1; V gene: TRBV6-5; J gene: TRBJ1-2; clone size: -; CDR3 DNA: TGTGCCAGCAGTTACTCCGGGACAGTTGGAATGGGCTACACCTTC; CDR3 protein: CASSYSGTVGMGYTF
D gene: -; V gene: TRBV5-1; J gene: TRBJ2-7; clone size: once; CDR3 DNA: TGCGCCAGCAGCCCCGTTCCAGGGGTCACCTACGAGCAGTACTTC; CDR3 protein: CASSPVPGVTYEQYF
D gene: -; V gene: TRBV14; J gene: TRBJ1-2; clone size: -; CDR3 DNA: TGTGCCAGCAGCCAAGAAAGCTACGACTATGGCTACACCTTC; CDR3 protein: CASSQESYDYGYTF
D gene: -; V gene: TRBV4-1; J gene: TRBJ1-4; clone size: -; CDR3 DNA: TGCGCCAGCAGCCGAGGGGACGCGGGGAGGGGTGAAAAACTGTTTTTT; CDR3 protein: CASSRGDAGRGEKLFF
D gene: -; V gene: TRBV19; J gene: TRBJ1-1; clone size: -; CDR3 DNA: TGTGCCAGTAGTCCCGGTCCGGTCGCTGAAGCTTTCTTT; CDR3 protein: CASSPGPVAEAFF
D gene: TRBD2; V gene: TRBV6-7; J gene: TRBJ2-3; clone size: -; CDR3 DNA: TGTGCCAGCAGTAGGACTAGCCGGATTGCAGATACGCAGTATTTT; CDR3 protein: CASSRTSRIADTQYF
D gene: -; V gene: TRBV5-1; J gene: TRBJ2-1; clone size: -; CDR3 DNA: TGCGCCAGCACGGCAGTACCGGGACACGAGATCTACAATGAGCAGTTCTTC; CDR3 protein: CASTAVPGHEIYNEQFF
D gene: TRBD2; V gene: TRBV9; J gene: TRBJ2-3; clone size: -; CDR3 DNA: TGTGCCAGCAGCGTAGAAGCGGGAGGAAGGGGCACAGATACGCAGTATTTT; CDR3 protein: CASSVEAGGRGTDTQYF
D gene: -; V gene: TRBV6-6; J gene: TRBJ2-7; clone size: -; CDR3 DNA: TGTGCCAGCAGTTACTCGACGACAGTCTCCTACGAGCAGTACTTC; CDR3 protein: CASSYSTTVSYEQYF
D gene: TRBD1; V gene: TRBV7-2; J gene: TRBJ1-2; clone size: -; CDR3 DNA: TGTGCCAGCAGCCCCCAGGGGGCGGATACGACTAACTATGGCTACACCTTC; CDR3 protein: CASSPQGADTTNYGYTF
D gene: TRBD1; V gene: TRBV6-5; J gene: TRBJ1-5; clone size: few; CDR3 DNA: TGTGCCAGCAGTCGAACGGGACAGGACAATCAGCCCCAGCATTTT; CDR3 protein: CASSRTGQDNQPQHF
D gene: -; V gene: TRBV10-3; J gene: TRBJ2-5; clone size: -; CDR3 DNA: TGTGCCATCAGTAACAGGCAAGGGGAGACCCAGTACTTC; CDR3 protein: CAISNRQGETQYF
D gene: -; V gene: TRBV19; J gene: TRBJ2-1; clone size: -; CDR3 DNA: TGTGCCAGTAGTACCGGAGGAAACTACAATGAGCAGTTCTTC; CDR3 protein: CASSTGGNYNEQFF
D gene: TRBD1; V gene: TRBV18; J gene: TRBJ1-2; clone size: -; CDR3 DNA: TGTGCCAGCTCCACGACGGGACAGGGGGCCTATGGCTACACCTTC; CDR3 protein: CASSTTGQGAYGYTF
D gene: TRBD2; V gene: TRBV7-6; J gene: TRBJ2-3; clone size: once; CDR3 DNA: TGTGCCAGCAGCTCCGGACTAGCGGGAGGCCGGGTAGATACGCAGTATTTT; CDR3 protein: CASSSGLAGGRVDTQYF
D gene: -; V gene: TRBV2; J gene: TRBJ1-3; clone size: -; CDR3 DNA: TGTGCCAGCAGCGACAGCTCTGGAAACACCATATATTTT; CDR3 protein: CASSDSSGNTIYF
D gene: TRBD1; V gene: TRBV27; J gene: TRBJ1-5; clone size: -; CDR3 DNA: TGTGCCAGCAGTGTTCAAGCAGGGGGCAGTCAGCCCCAGCATTTT; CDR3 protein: CASSVQAGGSQPQHF
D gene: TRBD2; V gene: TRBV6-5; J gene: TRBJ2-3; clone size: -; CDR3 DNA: TGTGCCAGCAGTTACGATAGCGGGGGGGGCACAGATACGCAGTATTTT; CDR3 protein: CASSYDSGGGTDTQYF
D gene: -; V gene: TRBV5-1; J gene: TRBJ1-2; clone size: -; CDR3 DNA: TGCGCCAGCAGCGAACAGGGTATTGACTATGGCTACACCTTC; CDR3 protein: CASSEQGIDYGYTF
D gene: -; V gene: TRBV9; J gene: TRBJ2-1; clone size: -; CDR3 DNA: TGTGCCAGCAGCGCCCGAGGGGGGGGCACCTCGGGTGAGCAGTTCTTC; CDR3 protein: CASSARGGGTSGEQFF
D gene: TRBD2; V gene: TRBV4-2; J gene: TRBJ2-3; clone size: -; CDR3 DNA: TGTGCCAGCAGCCCGAGGATTGATAGCGGGGAAACGCAGTATTTT; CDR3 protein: CASSPRIDSGETQYF
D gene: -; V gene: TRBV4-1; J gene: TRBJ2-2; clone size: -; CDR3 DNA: TGCGCCAGCAGCCAAGATAGCCTCGTGCGGGAGCTGTTTTTT; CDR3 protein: CASSQDSLVRELFF
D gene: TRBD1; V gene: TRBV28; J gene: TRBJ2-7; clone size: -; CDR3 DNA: TGTGCCAGCAGTCCCCGCGGGACAGGGTCCCACGAGCAGTACTTC; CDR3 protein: CASSPRGTGSHEQYF
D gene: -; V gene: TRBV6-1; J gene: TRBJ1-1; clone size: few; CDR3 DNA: TGTACCAGCAGATCCACAGTATTGAACACTGAAGCTTTCTTT; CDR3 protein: CTSRSTVLNTEAFF
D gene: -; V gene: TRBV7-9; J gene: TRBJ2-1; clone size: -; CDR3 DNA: TGTGCCAGCAGCTTAGCCCTGGGCGATGAGCAGTTCTTC; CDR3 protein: CASSLALGDEQFF
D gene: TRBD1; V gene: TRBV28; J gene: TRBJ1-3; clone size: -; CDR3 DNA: TGTGCCAGCAGTTTAGACAGGGTAACAAAAAGCACCATATATTTT; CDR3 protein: CASSLDRVTKSTIYF
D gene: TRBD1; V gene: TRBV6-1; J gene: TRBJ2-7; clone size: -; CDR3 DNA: TGTGCCAGCAGTTCCCTGCCAGGGGGCTACGAGCAGTACTTC; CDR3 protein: CASSSLPGGYEQYF
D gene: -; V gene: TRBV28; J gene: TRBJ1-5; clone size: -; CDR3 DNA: TGTGCCAGCATTACAGGGTCCAATCAGCCCCAGCATTTT; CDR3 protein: CASITGSNQPQHF
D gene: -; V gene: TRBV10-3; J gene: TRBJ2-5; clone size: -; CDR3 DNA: TGTGCCATCAGCGAAAGACAGGCCCAAGAGACCCAGTACTTC; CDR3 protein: CAISERQAQETQYF
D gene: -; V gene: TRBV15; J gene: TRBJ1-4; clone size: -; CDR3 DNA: TGTGCCACCAGCAGAGAGGGCGCTACTAATGAAAAACTGTTTTTT; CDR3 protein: CATSREGATNEKLFF
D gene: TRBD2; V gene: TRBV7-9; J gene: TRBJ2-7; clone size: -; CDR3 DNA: TGTGCCAGCAGCTTAGCAGCGGGATATGCCTACGAGCAGTACTTC; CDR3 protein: CASSLAAGYAYEQYF
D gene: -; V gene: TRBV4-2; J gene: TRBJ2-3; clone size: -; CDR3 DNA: TGTGCCAGCAGCCAAGATCAGCGGAGCACTGGCACAGATACGCAGTATTTT; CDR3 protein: CASSQDQRSTGTDTQYF
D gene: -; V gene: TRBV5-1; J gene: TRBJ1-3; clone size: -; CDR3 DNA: TGCGCCAGCAGCTTGGGGGGCGTCTCTGGAAACACCATATATTTT; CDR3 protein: CASSLGGVSGNTIYF
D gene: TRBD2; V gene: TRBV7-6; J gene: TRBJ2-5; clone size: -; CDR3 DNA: TGTGCCAGCAGCTCGGGACTAGCGAGACAAGAGACCCAGTACTTC; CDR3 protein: CASSSGLARQETQYF
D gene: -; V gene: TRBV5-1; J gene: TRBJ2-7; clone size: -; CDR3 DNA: TGCGCCAGCAGTCACAGGCTAACCTACGAGCAGTACTTC; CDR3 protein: CASSHRLTYEQYF
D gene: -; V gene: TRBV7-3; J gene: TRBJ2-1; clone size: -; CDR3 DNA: TGTGCCAGCAGCTTAATTCCGGGACAAAATGAGCAGTTCTTC; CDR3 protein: CASSLIPGQNEQFF
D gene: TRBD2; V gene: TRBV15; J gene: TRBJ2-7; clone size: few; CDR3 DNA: TGTGCCACCAGCAGACGGGAGGGCCTATTCCACGAGCAGTACTTC; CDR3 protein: CATSRREGLFHEQYF
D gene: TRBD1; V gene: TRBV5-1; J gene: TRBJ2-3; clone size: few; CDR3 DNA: TGCGCCAGCAGCCCTGGACAGGGAGTACCCGGAGATACGCAGTATTTT; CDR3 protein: CASSPGQGVPGDTQYF
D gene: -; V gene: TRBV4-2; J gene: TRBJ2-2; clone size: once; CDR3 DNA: TGTGCCAGCAGCCAAGATCTGGACTTATCCACCGGGGAGCTGTTTTTT; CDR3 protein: CASSQDLDLSTGELFF
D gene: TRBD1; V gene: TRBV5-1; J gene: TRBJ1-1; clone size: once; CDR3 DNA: TGCGCCAGCAGCTTGGGGCAGGGGGCGCCGGCTTTCTTT; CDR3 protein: CASSLGQGAPAFF
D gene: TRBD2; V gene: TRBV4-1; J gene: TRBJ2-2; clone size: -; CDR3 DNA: TGCGCCAGCAGCCAAGTTGGGGAGGGCACCGGGGAGCTGTTTTTT; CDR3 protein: CASSQVGEGTGELFF
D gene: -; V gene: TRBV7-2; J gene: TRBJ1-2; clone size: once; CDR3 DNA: TGTGCCAGCAGCCCTAGCTTTGGAGTTGGCTACACCTTC; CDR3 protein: CASSPSFGVGYTF
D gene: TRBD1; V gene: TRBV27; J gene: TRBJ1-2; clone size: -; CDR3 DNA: TGTGCCAGCAGTTTGGGGACAGGCTATGGCTACACCTTC; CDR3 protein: CASSLGTGYGYTF
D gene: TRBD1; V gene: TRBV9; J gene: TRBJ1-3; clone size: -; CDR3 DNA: TGTGCCAGCAGCGGGACAGGGTTTGGAAACACCATATATTTT; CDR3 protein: CASSGTGFGNTIYF
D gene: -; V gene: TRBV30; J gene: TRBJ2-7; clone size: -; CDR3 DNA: TGTGCCTGGAGCGCAGGGTCGAACTACGAGCAGTACTTC; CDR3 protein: CAWSAGSNYEQYF
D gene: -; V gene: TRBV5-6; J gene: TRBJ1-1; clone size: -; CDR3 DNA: TGTGCCAGCAGCCCACCCCCCGGGAACACTGAAGCTTTCTTT; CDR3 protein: CASSPPPGNTEAFF
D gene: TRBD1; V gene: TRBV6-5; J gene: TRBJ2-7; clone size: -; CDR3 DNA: TGTGCCAGCAGCAGGGGACAGGGGTTCGAGCAGTACTTC; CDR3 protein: CASSRGQGFEQYF
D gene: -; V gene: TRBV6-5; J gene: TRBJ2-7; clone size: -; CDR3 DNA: TGTGCCAGCAGTTACAGTCCGGAGACCTACGAGCAGTACTTC; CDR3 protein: CASSYSPETYEQYF